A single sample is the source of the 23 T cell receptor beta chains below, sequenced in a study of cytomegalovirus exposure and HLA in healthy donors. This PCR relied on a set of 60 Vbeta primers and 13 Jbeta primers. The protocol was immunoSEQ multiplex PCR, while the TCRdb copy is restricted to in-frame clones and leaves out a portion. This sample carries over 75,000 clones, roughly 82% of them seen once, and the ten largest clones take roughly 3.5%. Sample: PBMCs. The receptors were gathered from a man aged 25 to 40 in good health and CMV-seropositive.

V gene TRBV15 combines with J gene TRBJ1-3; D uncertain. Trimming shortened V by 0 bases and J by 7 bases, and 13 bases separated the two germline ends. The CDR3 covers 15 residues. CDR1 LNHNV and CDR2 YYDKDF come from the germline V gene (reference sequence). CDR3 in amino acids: CATSRDRVPSNTIYF. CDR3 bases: TGTGCCACCAGCAGAGATCGGGTACCGTCCAACACCATATATTTT. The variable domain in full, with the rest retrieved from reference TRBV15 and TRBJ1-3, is DAMVIQNPRYQVTQFGKPVTLSCSQTLNHNVMYWYQQKSSQAPKLLFHYYDKDFNNEADTPDNFQSRRPNTSFCFLDIRSPGLGDTAMYLCATSRDRVPSNTIYFGEGSWLTVV.

The CDR3, as DNA: TGTGCCAGTAGTATCGCGGCAGGGGGTTACTCTGGGGCCAACGTCCTGACTTTC. The encoded protein is CASSIAAGGYSGANVLTF. V gene TRBV19 combines with J gene TRBJ2-6, with 7 bases that match TRBD1. CDR3 length equals 18 residues. Trimming at V came to 3 bases and at J to 0 bases, leaving 8 bases not matched to a gene. The germline V gene encodes CDR1 LNHDA and CDR2 SQIVND (reference sequence).

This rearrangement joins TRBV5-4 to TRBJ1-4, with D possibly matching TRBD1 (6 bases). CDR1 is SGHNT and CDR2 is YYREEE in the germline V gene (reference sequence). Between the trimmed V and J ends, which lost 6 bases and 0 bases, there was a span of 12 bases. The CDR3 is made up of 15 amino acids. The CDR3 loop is CASTGGGATNEKLFF. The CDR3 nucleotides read TGTGCCAGCACCGGAGGGGGGGCAACTAATGAAAAACTGTTTTTT.

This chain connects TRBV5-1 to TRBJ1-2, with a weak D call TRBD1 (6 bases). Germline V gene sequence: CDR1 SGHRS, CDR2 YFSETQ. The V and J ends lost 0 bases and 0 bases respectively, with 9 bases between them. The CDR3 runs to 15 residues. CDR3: CASSLDGTSNYGYTF. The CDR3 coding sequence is TGCGCCAGCAGCTTGGACGGGACATCTAACTATGGCTACACCTTC.

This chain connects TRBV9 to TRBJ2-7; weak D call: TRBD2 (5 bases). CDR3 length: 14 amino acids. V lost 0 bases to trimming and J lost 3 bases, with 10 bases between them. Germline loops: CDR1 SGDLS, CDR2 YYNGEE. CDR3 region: CASSVESGIYEQYF. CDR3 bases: TGTGCCAGCAGCGTAGAATCGGGAATCTACGAGCAGTACTTC.

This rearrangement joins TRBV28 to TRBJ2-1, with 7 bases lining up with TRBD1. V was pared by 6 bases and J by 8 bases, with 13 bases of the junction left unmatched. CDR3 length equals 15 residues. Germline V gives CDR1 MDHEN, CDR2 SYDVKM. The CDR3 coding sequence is TGTGCCAGCAGCCGGACAGGCACCCCCGGGGATGAGCAGTTCTTC. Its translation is CASSRTGTPGDEQFF. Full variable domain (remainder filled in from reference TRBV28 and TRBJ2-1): DVKVTQSSRYLVKRTGEKVFLECVQDMDHENMFWYRQDPGLGLRLIYFSYDVKMKEKGDIPEGYSVSREKKERFSLILESASTNQTSMYLCASSRTGTPGDEQFFGPGTRLTVL.

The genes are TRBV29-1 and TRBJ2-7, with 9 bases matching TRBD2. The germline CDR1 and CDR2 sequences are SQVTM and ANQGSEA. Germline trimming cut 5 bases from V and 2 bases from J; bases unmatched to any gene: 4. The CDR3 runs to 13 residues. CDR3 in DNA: TGCAGCGTTACGGCGGGAGGGGCCTACGAGCAGTACTTC. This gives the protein CSVTAGGAYEQYF.

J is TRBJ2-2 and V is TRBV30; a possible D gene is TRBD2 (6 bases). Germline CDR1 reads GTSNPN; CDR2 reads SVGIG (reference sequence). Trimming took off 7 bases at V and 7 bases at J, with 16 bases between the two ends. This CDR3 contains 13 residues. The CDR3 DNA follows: TGTGCCTCCCCCTTCGGGGGTGTCGGGGAGCTGTTTTTT. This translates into CASPFGGVGELFF.

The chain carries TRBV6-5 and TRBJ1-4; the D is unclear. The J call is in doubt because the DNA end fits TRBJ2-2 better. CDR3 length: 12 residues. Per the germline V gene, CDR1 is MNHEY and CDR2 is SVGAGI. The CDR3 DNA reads TGTGCCAGCAGTTACCTTGGAGCGGAGCTGTTTTTT. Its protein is CASSYLGAELFF.

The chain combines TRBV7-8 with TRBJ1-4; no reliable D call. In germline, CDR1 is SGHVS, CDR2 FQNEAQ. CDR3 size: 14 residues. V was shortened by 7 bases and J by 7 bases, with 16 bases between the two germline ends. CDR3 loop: CASTDGGPSEKLFF. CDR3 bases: TGTGCCAGCACAGACGGCGGTCCAAGTGAAAAACTGTTTTTT.

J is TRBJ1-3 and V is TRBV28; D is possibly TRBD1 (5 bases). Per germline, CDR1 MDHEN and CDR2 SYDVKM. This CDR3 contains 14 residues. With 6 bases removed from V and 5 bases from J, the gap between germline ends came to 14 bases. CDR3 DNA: TGTGCCAGCAGACCCTGGACAAAGAGAAACACCATATATTTT. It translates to CASRPWTKRNTIYF.

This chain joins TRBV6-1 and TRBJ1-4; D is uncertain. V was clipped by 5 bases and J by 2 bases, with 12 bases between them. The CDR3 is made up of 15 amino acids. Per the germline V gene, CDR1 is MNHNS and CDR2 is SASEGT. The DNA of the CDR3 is TGTGCCAGCAGTTTGGAGGGAAGTACTAATGAAAAACTGTTTTTT. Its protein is CASSLEGSTNEKLFF.

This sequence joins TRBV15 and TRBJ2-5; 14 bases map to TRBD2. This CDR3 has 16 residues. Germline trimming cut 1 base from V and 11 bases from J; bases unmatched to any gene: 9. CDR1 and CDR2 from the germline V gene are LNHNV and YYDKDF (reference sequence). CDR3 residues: CATSRGGLAGEGEQYF. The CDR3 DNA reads TGTGCCACCAGCAGAGGGGGACTAGCGGGAGAAGGAGAGCAGTACTTC.

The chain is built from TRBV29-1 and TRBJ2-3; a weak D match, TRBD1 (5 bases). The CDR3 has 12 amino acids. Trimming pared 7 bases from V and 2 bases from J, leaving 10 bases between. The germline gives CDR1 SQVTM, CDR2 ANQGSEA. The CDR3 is CSGQQVTDTQYF. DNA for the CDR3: TGCAGCGGGCAACAGGTCACAGATACGCAGTATTTT.

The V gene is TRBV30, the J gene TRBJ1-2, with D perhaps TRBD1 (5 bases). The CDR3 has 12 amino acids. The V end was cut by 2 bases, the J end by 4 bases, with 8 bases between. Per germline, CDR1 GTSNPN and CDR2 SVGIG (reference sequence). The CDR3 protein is CAWSSGGYGYTF. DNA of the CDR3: TGTGCCTGGAGTTCGGGGGGCTATGGCTACACCTTC.

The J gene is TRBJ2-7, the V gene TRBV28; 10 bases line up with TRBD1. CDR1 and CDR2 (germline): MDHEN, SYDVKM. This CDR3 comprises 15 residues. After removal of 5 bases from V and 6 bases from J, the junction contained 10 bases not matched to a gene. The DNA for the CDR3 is TGTGCCAGCAGTCCAACCCTGACAGGGGGCCTCGAGCAGTACTTC. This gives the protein CASSPTLTGGLEQYF.

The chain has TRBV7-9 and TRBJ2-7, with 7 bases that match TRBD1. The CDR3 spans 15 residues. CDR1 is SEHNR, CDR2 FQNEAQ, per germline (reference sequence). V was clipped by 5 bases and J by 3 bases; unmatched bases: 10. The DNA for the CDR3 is TGTGCCAGCAGCATCCGGGACAGTTGGGTCTACGAGCAGTACTTC. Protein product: CASSIRDSWVYEQYF.

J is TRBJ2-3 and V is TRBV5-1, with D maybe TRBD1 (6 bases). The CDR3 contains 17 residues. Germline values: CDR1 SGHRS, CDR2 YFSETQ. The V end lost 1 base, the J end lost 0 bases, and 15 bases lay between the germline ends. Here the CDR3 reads CASSLSPTGFSTDTQYF. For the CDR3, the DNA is TGCGCCAGCAGCTTGAGTCCGACAGGTTTTAGCACAGATACGCAGTATTTT.

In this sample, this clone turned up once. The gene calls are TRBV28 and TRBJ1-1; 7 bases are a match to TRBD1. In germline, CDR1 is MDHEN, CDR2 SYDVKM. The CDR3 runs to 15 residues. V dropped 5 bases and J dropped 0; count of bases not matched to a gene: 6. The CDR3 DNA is TGTGCCAGCAGTACTCCACAGGGGATGAACACTGAAGCTTTCTTT. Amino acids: CASSTPQGMNTEAFF.

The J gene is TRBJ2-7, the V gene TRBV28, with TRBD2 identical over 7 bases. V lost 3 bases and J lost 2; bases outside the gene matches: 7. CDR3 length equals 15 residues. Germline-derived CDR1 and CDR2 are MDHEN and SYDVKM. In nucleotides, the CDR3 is TGTGCCAGCAGTTTTGGGGACTATCAAGCCTACGAGCAGTACTTC. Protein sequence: CASSFGDYQAYEQYF. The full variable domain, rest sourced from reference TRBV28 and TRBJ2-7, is DVKVTQSSRYLVKRTGEKVFLECVQDMDHENMFWYRQDPGLGLRLIYFSYDVKMKEKGDIPEGYSVSREKKERFSLILESASTNQTSMYLCASSFGDYQAYEQYFGPGTRLTVT.

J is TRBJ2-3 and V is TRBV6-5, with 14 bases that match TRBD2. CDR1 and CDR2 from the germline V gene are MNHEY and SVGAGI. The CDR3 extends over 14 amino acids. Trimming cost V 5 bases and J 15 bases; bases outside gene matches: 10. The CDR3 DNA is TGTGCCAGCAGTGGGACTAGCGGGAGCGGAGGAGGATATTTT. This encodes CASSGTSGSGGGYF.

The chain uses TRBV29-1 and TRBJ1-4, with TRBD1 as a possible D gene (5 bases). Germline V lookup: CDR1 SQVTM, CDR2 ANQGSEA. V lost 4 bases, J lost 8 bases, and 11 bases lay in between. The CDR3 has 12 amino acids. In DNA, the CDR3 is TGCAGCGTTGCCAGGGCGAACGAAAAACTGTTTTTT. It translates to CSVARANEKLFF.

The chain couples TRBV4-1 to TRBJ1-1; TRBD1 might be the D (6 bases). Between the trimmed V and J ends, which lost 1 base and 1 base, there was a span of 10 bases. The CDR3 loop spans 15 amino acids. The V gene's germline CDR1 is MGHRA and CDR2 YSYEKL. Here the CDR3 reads CASSQGGQWNTEAFF. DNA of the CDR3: TGCGCCAGCAGCCAAGGGGGGCAATGGAACACTGAAGCTTTCTTT.